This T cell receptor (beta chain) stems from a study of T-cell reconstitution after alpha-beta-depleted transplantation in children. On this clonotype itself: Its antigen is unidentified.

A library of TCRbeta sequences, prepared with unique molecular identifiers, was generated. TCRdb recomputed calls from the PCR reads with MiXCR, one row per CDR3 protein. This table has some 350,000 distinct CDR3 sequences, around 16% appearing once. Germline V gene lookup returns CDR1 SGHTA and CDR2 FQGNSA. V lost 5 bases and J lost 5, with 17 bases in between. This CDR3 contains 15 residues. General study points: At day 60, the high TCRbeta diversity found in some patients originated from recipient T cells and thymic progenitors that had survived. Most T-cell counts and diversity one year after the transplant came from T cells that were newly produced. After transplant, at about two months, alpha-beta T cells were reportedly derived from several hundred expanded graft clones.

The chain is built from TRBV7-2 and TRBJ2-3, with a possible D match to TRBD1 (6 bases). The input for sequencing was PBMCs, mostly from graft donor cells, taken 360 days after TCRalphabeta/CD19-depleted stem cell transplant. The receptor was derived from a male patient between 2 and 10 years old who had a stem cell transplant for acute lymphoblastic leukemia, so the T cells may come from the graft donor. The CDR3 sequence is CASSPITGFIDTQYF. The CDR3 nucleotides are TGTGCCAGCAGCCCCATCACAGGGTTCATAGATACGCAGTATTTT.